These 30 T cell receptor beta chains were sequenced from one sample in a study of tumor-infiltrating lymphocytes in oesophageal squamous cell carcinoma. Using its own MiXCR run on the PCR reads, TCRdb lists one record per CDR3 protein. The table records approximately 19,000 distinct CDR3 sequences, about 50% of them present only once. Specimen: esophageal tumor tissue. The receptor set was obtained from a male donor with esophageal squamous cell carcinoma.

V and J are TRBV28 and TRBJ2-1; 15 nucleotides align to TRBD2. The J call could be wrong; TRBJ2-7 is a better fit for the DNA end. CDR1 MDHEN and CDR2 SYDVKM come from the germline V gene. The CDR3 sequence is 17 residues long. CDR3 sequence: CASSAPGTSGRSYEQYF. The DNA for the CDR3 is TGTGCCAGCAGTGCTCCCGGGACTAGCGGGAGGTCCTACGAGCAGTACTTC.

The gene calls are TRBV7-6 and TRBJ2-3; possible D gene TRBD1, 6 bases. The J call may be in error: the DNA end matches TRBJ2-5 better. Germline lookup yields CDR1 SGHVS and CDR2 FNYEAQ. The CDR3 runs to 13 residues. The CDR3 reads CASTLGAQETQYF. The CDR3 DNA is TGTGCCAGCACCCTGGGGGCCCAAGAGACCCAGTACTTC.

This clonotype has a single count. CDR3 protein: CASISTGSYEQYF. The CDR3 region has the DNA TGTGCCAGCATCTCGACAGGGTCCTACGAGCAGTACTTC. This chain connects TRBV7-9 to TRBJ2-7; TRBD1 agrees at 7 bases. Trimming cost V 7 bases and J 1 base; bases outside gene matches: 4. This CDR3 comprises 13 residues. The V gene's germline CDR1 is SEHNR and CDR2 FQNEAQ (reference sequence).

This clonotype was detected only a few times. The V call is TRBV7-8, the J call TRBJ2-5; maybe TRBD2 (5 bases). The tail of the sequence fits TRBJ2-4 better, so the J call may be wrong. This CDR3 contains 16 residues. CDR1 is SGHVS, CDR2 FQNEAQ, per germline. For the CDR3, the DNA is TGTGCCAGCAGCAAAGACGGGATACTAGCCAAAAACATTCAGTACTTC. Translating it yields CASSKDGILAKNIQYF.

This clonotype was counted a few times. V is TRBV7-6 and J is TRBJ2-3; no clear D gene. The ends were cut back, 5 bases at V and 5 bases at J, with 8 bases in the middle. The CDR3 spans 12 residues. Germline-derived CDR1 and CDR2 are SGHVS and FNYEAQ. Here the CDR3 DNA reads TGTGCCAGCAGCAGATACCAAGATACGCAGTATTTT. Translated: CASSRYQDTQYF.

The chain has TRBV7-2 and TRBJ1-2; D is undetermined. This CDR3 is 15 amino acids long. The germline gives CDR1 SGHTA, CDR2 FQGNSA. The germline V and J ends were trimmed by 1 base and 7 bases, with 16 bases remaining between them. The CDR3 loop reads CASSLGKGRAPGYTF. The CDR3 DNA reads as TGTGCCAGCAGCTTAGGCAAAGGGAGGGCCCCTGGCTACACCTTC.

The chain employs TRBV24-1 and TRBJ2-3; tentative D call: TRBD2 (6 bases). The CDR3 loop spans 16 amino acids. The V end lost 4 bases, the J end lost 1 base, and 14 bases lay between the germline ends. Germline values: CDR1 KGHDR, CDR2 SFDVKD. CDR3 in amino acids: CATSDPDPSGTDTQYF. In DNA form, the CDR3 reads TGTGCCACCAGTGACCCAGATCCTAGCGGCACAGATACGCAGTATTTT.

CDR3 coding DNA: TGTGCCAGCAGGAAGAGGGACTCCGACGTTGGTGAGACCCAGTACTTC. Its translation: CASRKRDSDVGETQYF. The chain recombines TRBV7-9 with TRBJ2-5; the D gene is possibly TRBD2 (6 bases). The ends were cut back, 6 bases at V and 5 bases at J, with 22 bases in the middle. The CDR3 spans 16 residues. CDR1 and CDR2 (germline): SEHNR, FQNEAQ (reference sequence).

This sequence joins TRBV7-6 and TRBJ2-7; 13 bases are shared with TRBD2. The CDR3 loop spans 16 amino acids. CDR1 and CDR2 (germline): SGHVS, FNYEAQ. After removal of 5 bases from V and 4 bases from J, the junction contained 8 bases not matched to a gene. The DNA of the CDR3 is TGTGCCAGCAGCCCCGGACTAGCGGGGGCGCCTTACGAGCAGTACTTC. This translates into CASSPGLAGAPYEQYF.

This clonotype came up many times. The CDR3 region is CASSPRAGETQYF. The CDR3 bases are TGTGCCAGCAGCCCGAGGGCGGGGGAGACCCAGTACTTC. The chain has TRBV7-9 and TRBJ2-5, with TRBD2 as a possible D gene (6 bases). Germline V gene lookup returns CDR1 SEHNR and CDR2 FQNEAQ (reference sequence). Trimming removed 5 bases from V and 5 bases from J, with 12 bases in between. CDR3 length equals 13 residues.

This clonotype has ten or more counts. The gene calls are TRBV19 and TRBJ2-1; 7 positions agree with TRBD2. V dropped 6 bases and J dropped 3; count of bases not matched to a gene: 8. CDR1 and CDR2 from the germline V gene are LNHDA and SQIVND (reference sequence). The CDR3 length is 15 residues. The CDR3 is CASSLLAANYNEQFF. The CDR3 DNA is TGTGCCAGTAGCCTCCTAGCGGCCAACTACAATGAGCAGTTCTTC.

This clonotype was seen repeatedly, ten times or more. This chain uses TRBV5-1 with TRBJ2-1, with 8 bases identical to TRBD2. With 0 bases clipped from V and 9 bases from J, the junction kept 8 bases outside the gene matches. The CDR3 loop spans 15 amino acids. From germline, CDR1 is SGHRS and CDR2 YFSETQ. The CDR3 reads CASSLDGLAGTEQFF. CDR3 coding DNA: TGCGCCAGCAGCTTGGACGGACTAGCTGGGACTGAGCAGTTCTTC.

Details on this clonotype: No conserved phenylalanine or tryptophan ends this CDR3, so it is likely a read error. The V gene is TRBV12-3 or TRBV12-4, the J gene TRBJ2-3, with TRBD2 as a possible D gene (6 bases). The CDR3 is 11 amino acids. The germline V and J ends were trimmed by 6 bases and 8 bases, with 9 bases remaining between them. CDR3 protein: CASRGGGTQYL. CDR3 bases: TGTGCCAGCAGGGGGGGAGGTACGCAGTATTTA.

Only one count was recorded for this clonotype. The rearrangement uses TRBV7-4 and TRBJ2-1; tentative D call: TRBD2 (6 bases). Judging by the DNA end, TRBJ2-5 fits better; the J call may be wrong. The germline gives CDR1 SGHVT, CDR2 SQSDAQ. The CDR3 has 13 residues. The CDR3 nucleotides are TGTGCCAGCAGCCCGGACTATCAAGAGACCCAGTACTTC. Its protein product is CASSPDYQETQYF.

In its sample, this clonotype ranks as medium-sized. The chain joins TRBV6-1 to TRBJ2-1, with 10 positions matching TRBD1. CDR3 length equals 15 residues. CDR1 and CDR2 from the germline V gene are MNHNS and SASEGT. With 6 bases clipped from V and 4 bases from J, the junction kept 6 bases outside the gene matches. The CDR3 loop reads CASSSGTGEYNEQFF. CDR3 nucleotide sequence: TGTGCCAGCAGCTCCGGGACAGGGGAATACAATGAGCAGTTCTTC.

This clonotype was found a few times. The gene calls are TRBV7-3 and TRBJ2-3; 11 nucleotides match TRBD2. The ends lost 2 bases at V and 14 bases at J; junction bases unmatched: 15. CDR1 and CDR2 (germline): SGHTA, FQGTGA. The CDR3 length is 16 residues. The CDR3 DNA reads TGTGCCAGCAGCTTATTTAGCGGGGGGGCCGCCGGGGAGCTGTATTTT. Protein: CASSLFSGGAAGELYF.

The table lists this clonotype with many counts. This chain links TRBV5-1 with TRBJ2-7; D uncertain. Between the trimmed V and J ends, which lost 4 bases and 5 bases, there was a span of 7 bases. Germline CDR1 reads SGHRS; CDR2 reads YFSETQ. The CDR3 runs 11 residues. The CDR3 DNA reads TGCGCCAGCAGCGGTTTCGACGAGCAGTACTTC. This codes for CASSGFDEQYF.

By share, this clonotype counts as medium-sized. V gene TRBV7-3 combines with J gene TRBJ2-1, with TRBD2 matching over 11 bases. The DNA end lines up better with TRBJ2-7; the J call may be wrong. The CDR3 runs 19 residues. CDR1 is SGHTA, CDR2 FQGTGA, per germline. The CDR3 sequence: CASSFLAGGPLSSYNEQYF. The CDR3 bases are TGTGCCAGCAGCTTCTTAGCGGGAGGGCCGTTGAGCTCCTACAATGAGCAGTACTTC.

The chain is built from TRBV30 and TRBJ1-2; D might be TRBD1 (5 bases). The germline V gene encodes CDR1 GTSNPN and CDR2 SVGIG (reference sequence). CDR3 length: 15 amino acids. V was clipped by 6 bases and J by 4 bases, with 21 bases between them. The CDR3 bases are TGTGCCTGTTCGACAGAAGGGACGGGGAGCTATGGCTACACCTTC. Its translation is CACSTEGTGSYGYTF. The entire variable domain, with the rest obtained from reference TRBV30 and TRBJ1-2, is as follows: SQTIHQWPATLVQPVGSPLSLECTVEGTSNPNLYWYRQAAGRGLQLLFYSVGIGQISSEVPQNLSASRPQDRQFILSSKKLLLSDSGFYLCACSTEGTGSYGYTFGSGTRLTVV.

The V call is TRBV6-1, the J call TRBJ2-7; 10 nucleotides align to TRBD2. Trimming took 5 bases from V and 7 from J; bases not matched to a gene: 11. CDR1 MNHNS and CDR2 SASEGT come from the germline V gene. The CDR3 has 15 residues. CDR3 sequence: CASSLGLARYNEQYF. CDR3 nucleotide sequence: TGTGCCAGCAGTTTGGGACTAGCGCGCTACAATGAGCAGTACTTC.

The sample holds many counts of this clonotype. CDR3: CASSLTSGSSEQYF. The DNA of the CDR3 is TGTGCCAGCAGCTTGACTAGCGGGAGCTCCGAGCAGTACTTC. V usage is TRBV11-2 and J usage is TRBJ2-7; 12 bases align to TRBD2. V lost 3 bases and J lost 6; bases outside the gene matches: 3. This CDR3 comprises 14 residues. Per the germline V gene, CDR1 is SGHAT and CDR2 is FQNNGV. Based on the CDR3 plus reference TRBV11-2 and TRBJ2-7, the full variable domain is EAGVAQSPRYKIIEKRQSVAFWCNPISGHATLYWYQQILGQGPKLLIQFQNNGVVDDSQLPKDRFSAERLKGVDSTLKIQPAKLEDSAVYLCASSLTSGSSEQYFGPGTRLTVT.

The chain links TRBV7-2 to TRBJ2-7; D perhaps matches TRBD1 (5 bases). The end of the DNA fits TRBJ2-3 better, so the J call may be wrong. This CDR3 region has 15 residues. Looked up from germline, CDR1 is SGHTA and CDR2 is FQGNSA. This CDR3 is CASSLVYRTPDTQYF. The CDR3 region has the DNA TGTGCCAGCAGCTTAGTATACAGGACCCCAGATACGCAGTATTTT.

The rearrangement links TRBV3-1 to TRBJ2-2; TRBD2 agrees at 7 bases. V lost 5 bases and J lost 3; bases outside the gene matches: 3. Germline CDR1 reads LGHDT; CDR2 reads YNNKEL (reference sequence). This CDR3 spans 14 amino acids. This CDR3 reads CASSWGGYTGELFF. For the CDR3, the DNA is TGTGCCAGCAGCTGGGGGGGGTACACCGGGGAGCTGTTTTTT.

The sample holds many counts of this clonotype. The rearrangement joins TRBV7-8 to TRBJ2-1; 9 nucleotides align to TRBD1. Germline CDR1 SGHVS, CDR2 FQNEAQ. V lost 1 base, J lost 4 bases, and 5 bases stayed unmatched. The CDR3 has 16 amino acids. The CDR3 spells CASSLGWGQGYNEQFF. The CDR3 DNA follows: TGTGCCAGCAGCTTAGGCTGGGGACAGGGATACAATGAGCAGTTCTTC.

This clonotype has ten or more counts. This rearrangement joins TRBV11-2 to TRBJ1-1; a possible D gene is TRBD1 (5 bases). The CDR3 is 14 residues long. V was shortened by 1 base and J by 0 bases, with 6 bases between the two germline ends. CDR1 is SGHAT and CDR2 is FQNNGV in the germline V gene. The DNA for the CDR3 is TGTGCCAGCAGCTTAGGACAGTTGAACACTGAAGCTTTCTTT. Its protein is CASSLGQLNTEAFF.

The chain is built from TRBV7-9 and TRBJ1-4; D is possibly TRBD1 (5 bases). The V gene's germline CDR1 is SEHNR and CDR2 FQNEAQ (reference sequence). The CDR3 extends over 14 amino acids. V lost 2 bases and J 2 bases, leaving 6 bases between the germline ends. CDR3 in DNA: TGTGCCAGCAGCTTACGGGGGACTAATGAAAAACTGTTTTTT. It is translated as CASSLRGTNEKLFF.

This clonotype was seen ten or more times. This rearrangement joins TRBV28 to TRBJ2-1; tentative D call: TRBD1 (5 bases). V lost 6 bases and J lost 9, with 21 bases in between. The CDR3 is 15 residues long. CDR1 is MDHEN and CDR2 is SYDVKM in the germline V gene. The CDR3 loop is CASRGRSAGEREQFF. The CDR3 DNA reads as TGTGCCAGCAGGGGGCGCTCGGCTGGTGAACGTGAGCAGTTCTTC. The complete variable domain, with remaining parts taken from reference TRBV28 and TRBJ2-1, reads DVKVTQSSRYLVKRTGEKVFLECVQDMDHENMFWYRQDPGLGLRLIYFSYDVKMKEKGDIPEGYSVSREKKERFSLILESASTNQTSMYLCASRGRSAGEREQFFGPGTRLTVL.

The CDR3 sequence is CASSSLAPLYNEQFF. CDR3 bases: TGTGCCAGCAGTTCCCTAGCCCCGCTTTACAATGAGCAGTTCTTC. The V gene is TRBV12-3 or TRBV12-4, the J gene TRBJ2-1; maybe TRBD2 (5 bases). V was cut by 4 bases and J by 4 bases, with 14 bases left in between. The CDR3 spans 15 residues.

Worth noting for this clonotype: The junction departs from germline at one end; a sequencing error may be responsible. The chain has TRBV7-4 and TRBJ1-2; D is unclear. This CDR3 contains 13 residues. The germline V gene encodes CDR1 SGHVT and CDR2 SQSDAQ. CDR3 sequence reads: CANSLVGSHGYTF. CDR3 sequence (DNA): TGTGCCAACAGCTTAGTCGGCAGCCATGGATACACCTTC.

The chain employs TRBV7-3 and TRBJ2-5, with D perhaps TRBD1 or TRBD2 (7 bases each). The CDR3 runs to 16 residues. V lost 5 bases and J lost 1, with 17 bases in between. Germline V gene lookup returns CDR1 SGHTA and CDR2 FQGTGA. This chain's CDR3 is CASSQQGRGSQETQYF. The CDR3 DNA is TGTGCCAGCAGCCAACAGGGGCGGGGGTCCCAAGAGACCCAGTACTTC. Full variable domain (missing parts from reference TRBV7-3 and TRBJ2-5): GAGVSQTPSNKVTEKGKYVELRCDPISGHTALYWYRQSLGQGPEFLIYFQGTGAADDSGLPNDRFFAVRPEGSVSTLKIQRTERGDSAVYLCASSQQGRGSQETQYFGPGTRLLVL.